The 10 T cell receptor beta chains below were found in one sample sequenced in a study of blood T cells in healthy people across ages. Through a sample-barcoded 5' primer and a J-beta primer mix, a second PCR was run for roughly 6 to 12 cycles. Each CDR3 protein gets one entry after TCRdb re-called the 5' RACE reads with MiXCR. The sample has some 1.5 million distinct CDR3 sequences, approximately 28% seen once. The material sequenced was blood. The source of these receptors is a woman between 25 and 40 years old in good health.

This chain connects TRBV19 to TRBJ1-1; D is unresolved. Germline values: CDR1 LNHDA, CDR2 SQIVND (reference sequence). The ends were cut back, 6 bases at V and 8 bases at J, with 19 bases in the middle. The CDR3 runs 14 residues. In DNA, the CDR3 is TGTGCCAGTAGGAGTCGAACGGCTGGCACCGAAGCTTTCTTT. Amino acid sequence: CASRSRTAGTEAFF. Complete variable domain (other parts from reference TRBV19 and TRBJ1-1): DGGITQSPKYLFRKEGQNVTLSCEQNLNHDAMYWYRQDPGQGLRLIYYSQIVNDFQKGDIAEGYSVSREKKESFPLTVTSAQKNPTAFYLCASRSRTAGTEAFFGQGTRLTVV.

A note on this clonotype: Sequence at one end of the junction differs from germline and may be a read error. The V and J genes are TRBV29-1 and TRBJ2-4, with 8 bases that match TRBD2. Looked up from germline, CDR1 is SQVTM and CDR2 is ANQGSEA. CDR3 size: 16 residues. Here the CDR3 reads CSVEDSGDPAKNIQHF. The CDR3 bases are TGCAGCGTTGAAGATAGCGGGGACCCGGCCAAAAACATTCAGCACTTC.

Note on this clonotype: The germline gene is not matched at one end of the junction; a read error may be the cause. The chain links TRBV4-1 to TRBJ2-3; 7 positions agree with TRBD1. The CDR3 runs to 18 residues. From germline, CDR1 is MGHRA and CDR2 YSYEKL. Here the CDR3 DNA reads TGCGCCAGCAGCCTGCTTCCGACAGGGCCTCCTAGCACAGATATGCAGTATTTT. It codes for CASSLLPTGPPSTDMQYF.

This clonotype was recorded only once. CDR3 protein: CAWTLGGSYEQYF. The CDR3 region has the DNA TGTGCCTGGACCCTCGGGGGCTCCTACGAGCAGTACTTC. V is TRBV30 and J is TRBJ2-7; perhaps TRBD2 as D (6 bases). V lost 4 bases and J lost 0, with 10 bases in between. From germline, CDR1 is GTSNPN and CDR2 SVGIG (reference sequence). CDR3 size: 13 residues.

In this sample, this clonotype turned up a few times. The chain joins TRBV3-1 to TRBJ1-6; D remains ambiguous. Trimming took off 2 bases at V and 5 bases at J, with 10 bases between the two ends. There are 15 residues in the CDR3. Germline V lookup: CDR1 LGHDT, CDR2 YNNKEL (reference sequence). This CDR3 reads CASSQSGFDNSPLHF. The CDR3, as DNA: TGTGCCAGCAGCCAATCCGGGTTTGATAATTCACCCCTCCACTTT.

As concerns this clonotype: An end of the junction does not agree with germline; a read error may underlie this. The CDR3 protein is CVSSPGTGTREQYF. CDR3 DNA: TGTGTCAGCAGCCCCGGGACAGGGACTCGTGAGCAGTACTTC. The V gene is TRBV3-1, the J gene TRBJ2-7; TRBD1 aligns across 9 bases. This CDR3 region has 14 residues. Germline CDR1 is LGHDT and CDR2 is YNNKEL (reference sequence).

This clonotype was observed many times. The chain employs TRBV29-1 and TRBJ2-6; TRBD2 is a possible D gene (5 bases). The V and J ends lost 4 bases and 0 bases respectively, with 7 bases between them. Germline loops: CDR1 SQVTM, CDR2 ANQGSEA. The CDR3 loop spans 14 amino acids. CDR3 region: CSVAGFSGANVLTF. The CDR3 region has the DNA TGCAGCGTTGCGGGGTTCTCTGGGGCCAACGTCCTGACTTTC.

V usage is TRBV20-1 and J usage is TRBJ2-3; D possibly corresponds to TRBD1 (6 bases). Germline V lookup: CDR1 DFQATT, CDR2 SNEGSKA (reference sequence). CDR3 length: 14 residues. V was trimmed by 7 bases and J by 2 bases, leaving 16 bases between them. CDR3 protein: CSGTGHRTTDTQYF. CDR3 nucleotides: TGCAGTGGTACGGGACACCGAACCACAGATACGCAGTATTTT.

Points on this clonotype: A much more abundant neighbour one base away suggests this may be a read error. This CDR3 reads CASSAGDGRGVEQYF. The CDR3 coding sequence is TGTGCCAGCAGCGCCGGGGACGGAAGGGGGGTCGAGCAGTACTTC. The chain carries TRBV9 and TRBJ2-7; D is tentatively TRBD1 or TRBD2 (6 bases each). The CDR3 is made up of 15 amino acids. CDR1 SGDLS and CDR2 YYNGEE come from the germline V gene. Trimming stripped 3 bases from V and 6 bases from J, with 19 bases between.

This clonotype has just a few counts. The chain recombines TRBV13 with TRBJ2-5; D is possibly TRBD1 or TRBD2 (6 bases each). Trimming stripped 5 bases from V and 5 bases from J, with 15 bases between. Germline lookup yields CDR1 PRHDT and CDR2 FYEKMQ (reference sequence). CDR3 length: 14 amino acids. CDR3 nucleotide sequence: TGTGCCAGCAGCCAACAGGGTGGAGGGGAGACCCAGTACTTC. It specifies CASSQQGGGETQYF.